Below, 9 T cell receptor beta chains from the same sample are listed, as sequenced in a study of blood T cell repertoires in COVID-19. The method was immunoSEQ multiplex PCR; TCRdb's version includes in-frame clones alone and lacks a portion of them. The table includes approximately 280,000 clones, approximately 83% detected once. Specimen: peripheral blood. These receptors originate from a woman aged 30 to 39 who had recovered from COVID-19.

The genes are TRBV15 and TRBJ1-6; D gene uncertain. V shed 6 bases and J shed 7 bases, with 16 bases lying between them. This CDR3 contains 15 residues. Germline values: CDR1 LNHNV, CDR2 YYDKDF (reference sequence). This chain's CDR3 is CATSVGTRGNSPLHF. CDR3 nucleotide sequence: TGTGCCACCAGTGTCGGTACCCGAGGAAATTCACCCCTCCACTTT.

This chain links TRBV5-1 with TRBJ1-6; D may be TRBD1 (6 bases). The CDR3 runs to 14 residues. Germline V gene data show CDR1 as SGHRS and CDR2 as YFSETQ. V lost 4 bases and J 9 bases, leaving 14 bases between the germline ends. CDR3 loop: CASSPTGPGSPLHF. CDR3 DNA sequence: TGCGCCAGCAGCCCGACAGGCCCGGGTTCACCCCTCCACTTT.

The gene calls are TRBV27 and TRBJ2-3; weak D call: TRBD1 (5 bases). This CDR3 spans 13 amino acids. Germline lookup yields CDR1 MNHEY and CDR2 SMNVEV (reference sequence). The V gene lost 0 bases and the J gene lost 6 bases, with 7 bases spanning the gap. CDR3 in DNA: TGTGCCAGCAGTTTATCCAGGGCTGATACGCAGTATTTT. Translated, it gives CASSLSRADTQYF.

In this sample, this clone turned up once. This chain connects TRBV5-1 to TRBJ2-3, with 13 nucleotides matching TRBD2. V trimming: 4 bases; J trimming: 2 bases; junction bases outside the gene matches: 4. Germline CDR1 SGHRS, CDR2 YFSETQ. This CDR3 contains 16 residues. The CDR3 DNA reads TGCGCCAGCAGCGAGGGACTAGCGGGGATCACAGATACGCAGTATTTT. The encoded protein is CASSEGLAGITDTQYF.

The rearrangement uses TRBV11-2 and TRBJ2-7; D is perhaps TRBD1 (6 bases). Trimming took 5 bases from V and 3 from J, leaving 20 bases between them. Germline V lookup: CDR1 SGHAT, CDR2 FQNNGV. There are 16 residues in the CDR3. The CDR3 protein is CASSGIKGQGFYEQYF. The CDR3 DNA sequence: TGTGCCAGCAGCGGAATAAAGGGGCAGGGGTTCTACGAGCAGTACTTC.

V and J are TRBV2 and TRBJ1-3; 7 bases map to TRBD1. V shed 3 bases, J shed 2 bases, and the junction held 7 bases outside the gene matches. The CDR3 has 16 amino acids. Germline CDR1 SNHLY, CDR2 FYNNEI. The CDR3 sequence: CASSEVGGAAGNTIYF. Here the CDR3 DNA reads TGTGCCAGCAGTGAGGTAGGGGGCGCCGCTGGAAACACCATATATTTT.

This chain uses TRBV5-1 with TRBJ2-1, with 7 bases matching TRBD2. Germline CDR1 is SGHRS and CDR2 is YFSETQ. Trimming took 0 bases from V and 2 from J; bases not matched to a gene: 5. The CDR3 is 16 amino acids. The CDR3 loop is CASSLDGGSAYNEQFF. The CDR3 bases are TGCGCCAGCAGCTTGGATGGCGGGAGTGCCTACAATGAGCAGTTCTTC.

This clone showed up just a few times. V gene TRBV29-1 combines with J gene TRBJ2-7; 7 bases are a match to TRBD2. V shed 4 bases and J 4 bases; nucleotides not matched to a gene: 13. The CDR3 totals 15 residues. The germline V gene encodes CDR1 SQVTM and CDR2 ANQGSEA. The CDR3 is CSVGPAGRLGYEQYF. In DNA, the CDR3 is TGCAGCGTTGGCCCAGCGGGGAGATTAGGATACGAGCAGTACTTC.

The CDR3 DNA sequence: TGTGCCAGCACCACCCTGGGGGCCGTCGCTCGGGAGACCCAGTACTTC. Amino acids: CASTTLGAVARETQYF. The chain carries TRBV28 and TRBJ2-5; tentative D call: TRBD1 (6 bases). Per germline, CDR1 MDHEN and CDR2 SYDVKM. V gave up 7 bases and J gave up 5 bases, with 23 bases separating them. CDR3 length equals 16 residues.